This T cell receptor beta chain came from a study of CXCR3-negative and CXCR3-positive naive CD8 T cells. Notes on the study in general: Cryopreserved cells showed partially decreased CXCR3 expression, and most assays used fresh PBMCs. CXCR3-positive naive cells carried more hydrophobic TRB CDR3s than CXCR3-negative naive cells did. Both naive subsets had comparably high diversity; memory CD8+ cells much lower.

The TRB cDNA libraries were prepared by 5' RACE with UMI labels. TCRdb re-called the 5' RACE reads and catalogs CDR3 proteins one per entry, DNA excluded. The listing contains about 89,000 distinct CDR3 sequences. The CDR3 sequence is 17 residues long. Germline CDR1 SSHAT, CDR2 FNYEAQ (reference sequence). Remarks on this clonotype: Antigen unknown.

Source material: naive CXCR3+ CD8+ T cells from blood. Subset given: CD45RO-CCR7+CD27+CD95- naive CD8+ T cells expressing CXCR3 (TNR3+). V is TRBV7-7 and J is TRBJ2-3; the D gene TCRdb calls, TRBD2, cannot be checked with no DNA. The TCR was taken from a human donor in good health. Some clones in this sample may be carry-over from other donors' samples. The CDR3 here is CASSLRAGISSTDTQYF.